This T cell receptor beta chain was captured by sequencing in a study of blood T cell repertoires in COVID-19. About the study: Samples representing acute and convalescent COVID-19 were sourced from the United States, Italy and Spain. The cDNA or gDNA used as material had been derived from T cells, B-cell-depleted T cells, or PBMCs.

Original processing methods: Quantification of nucleated cells was approximated via reference gene primer amplification. The protocol was immunoSEQ multiplex PCR, while the TCRdb copy is restricted to in-frame clones and leaves out a portion. That table supplies the V and J calls and clone size; D and trimming were determined from the DNA. Among tens of thousands of clones listed, 89% were seen once. Germline V gene lookup returns CDR1 LGHDT and CDR2 YNNKEL (reference sequence). The junction had 7 bases not matched to a gene; V was cut back by 3 bases and J by 8 bases. The CDR3 contains 14 residues. This chain uses TRBV3-1 (or the pseudogene TRBV3-2) with TRBJ2-1; the match to TRBD2 covers 7 bases. Material: peripheral blood. This clonotype was sampled from a man aged 60 to 75 with active COVID-19. CDR3 loop: CASSHGGRGDEQFF. CDR3 DNA sequence: TGTGCCAGCAGCCATGGCGGGAGAGGGGATGAGCAGTTCTTC.